The sequence of this TCR beta chain was determined in a study of T cells in Graves' hyperthyroidism and ophthalmopathy. Overall study findings and caveats: A model of 13 V-J pairs discriminated ophthalmopathy from stable hyperthyroidism. In blood, most of the thyroid clonotypes expanded above 0.001 were also present.

This CDR3 contains 15 residues. Per the germline V gene, CDR1 is SGHTA and CDR2 is FQGNSA. The V and J ends lost 5 bases and 2 bases, in that order; junction bases with no gene match: 6. This clonotype was counted a few times. Its target is not known. Patients were excluded for uncontrolled infection, other autoimmune disease, pregnancy or lactation. TCR beta CDR3 regions were amplified from RNA transcripts. The HTBI primer set served for first-round RT-PCR of the TCR CDR3. TCRdb re-called the multiplex PCR reads through MiXCR, storing one row per CDR3 protein. The repertoire holds 75,000 to 100,000 distinct CDR3 sequences, with around 50% as singletons.

The sequence derives from a woman aged 40 to 50 with Graves' hyperthyroidism. The chain recombines TRBV7-2 with TRBJ2-7; 10 bases match TRBD2. The sample consisted of blood. The CDR3 DNA reads as TGTGCCAGCAGCCGCTGGACTAGCGGACCCTACGAGCAGTACTTC. Protein: CASSRWTSGPYEQYF. The complete variable domain, with remaining parts taken from reference TRBV7-2 and TRBJ2-7, reads GAGVSQSPSNKVTEKGKDVELRCDPISGHTALYWYRQSLGQGLEFLIYFQGNSAPDKSGLPSDRFSAERTGGSVSTLTIQRTQQEDSAVYLCASSRWTSGPYEQYFGPGTRLTVT.